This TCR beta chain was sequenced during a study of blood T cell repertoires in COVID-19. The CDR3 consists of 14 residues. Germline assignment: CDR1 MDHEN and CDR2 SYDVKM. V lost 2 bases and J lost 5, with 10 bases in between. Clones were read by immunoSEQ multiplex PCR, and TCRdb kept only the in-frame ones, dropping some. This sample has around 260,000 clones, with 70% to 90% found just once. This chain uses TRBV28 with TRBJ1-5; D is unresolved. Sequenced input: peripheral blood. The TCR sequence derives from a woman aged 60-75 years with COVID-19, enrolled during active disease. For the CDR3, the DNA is TGTGCCAGCAGTTTAACTCCGGGATATCAGCCCCAGCATTTT. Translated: CASSLTPGYQPQHF.